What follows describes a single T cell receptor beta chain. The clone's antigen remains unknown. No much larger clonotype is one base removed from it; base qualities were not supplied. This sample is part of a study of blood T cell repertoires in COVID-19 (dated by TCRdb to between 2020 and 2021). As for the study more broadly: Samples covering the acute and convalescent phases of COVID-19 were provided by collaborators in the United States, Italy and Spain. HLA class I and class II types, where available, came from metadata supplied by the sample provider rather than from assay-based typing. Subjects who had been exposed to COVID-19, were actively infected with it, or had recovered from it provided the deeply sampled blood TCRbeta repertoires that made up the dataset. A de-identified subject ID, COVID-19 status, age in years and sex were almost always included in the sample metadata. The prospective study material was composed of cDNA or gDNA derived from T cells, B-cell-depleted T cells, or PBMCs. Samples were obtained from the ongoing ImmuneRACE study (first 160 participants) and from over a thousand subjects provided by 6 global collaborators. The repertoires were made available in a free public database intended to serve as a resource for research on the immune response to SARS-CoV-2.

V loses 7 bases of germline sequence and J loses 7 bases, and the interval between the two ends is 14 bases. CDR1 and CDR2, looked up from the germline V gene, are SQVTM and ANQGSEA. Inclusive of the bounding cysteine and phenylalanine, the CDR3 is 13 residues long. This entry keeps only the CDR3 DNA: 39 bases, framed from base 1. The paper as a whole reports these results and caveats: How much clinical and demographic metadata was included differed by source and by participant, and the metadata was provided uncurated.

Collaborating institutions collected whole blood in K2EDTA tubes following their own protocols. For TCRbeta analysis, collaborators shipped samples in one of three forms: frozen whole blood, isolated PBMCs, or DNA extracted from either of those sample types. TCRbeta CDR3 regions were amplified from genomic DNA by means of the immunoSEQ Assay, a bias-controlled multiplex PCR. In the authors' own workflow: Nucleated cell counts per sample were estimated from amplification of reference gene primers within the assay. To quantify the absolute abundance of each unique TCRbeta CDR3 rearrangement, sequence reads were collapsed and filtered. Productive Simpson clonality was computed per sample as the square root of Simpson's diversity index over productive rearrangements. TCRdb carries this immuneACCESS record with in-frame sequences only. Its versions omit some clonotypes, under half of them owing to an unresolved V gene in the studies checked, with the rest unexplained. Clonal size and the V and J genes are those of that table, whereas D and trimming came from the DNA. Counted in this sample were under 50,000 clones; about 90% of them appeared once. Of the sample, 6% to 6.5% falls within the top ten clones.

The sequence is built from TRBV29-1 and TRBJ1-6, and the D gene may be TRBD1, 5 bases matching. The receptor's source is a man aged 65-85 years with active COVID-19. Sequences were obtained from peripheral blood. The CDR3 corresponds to CSAGEGMNSPLHF. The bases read TGCAGCGCCGGGGAGGGGATGAATTCACCCCTCCACTTT.